This is a list of T cell receptor beta chains from one sample in a study of identical twins. Each CDR3 protein is one row after TCRdb ran MiXCR on the 5' RACE reads. The sample includes some 1,600,000 distinct CDR3 sequences, less than 35% seen only once; the top ten take around 0.25%. Sequenced input: cord blood. The receptors stem from a newborn girl in good health. Both conserved end residues are part of each CDR3. D genes are given only for firm matches. The listing skips clone size in some rows; elsewhere it reads once, few, many or a size class.

J	size	V	D	DNA	CDR3
TRBJ2-1	.	TRBV7-2	.	TGTGCCAGCAGCTTATACGGAGGCGGGTTTAACACTGAGCAGTTCTTC	CASSLYGGGFNTEQFF
TRBJ2-5	few	TRBV4-1	TRBD2	TGCGCCAGCAGCCAAACAGCGGGGGGGCCCTACAATGAGCAGTACTTC	CASSQTAGGPYNEQYF
TRBJ2-3	many	TRBV9	.	TGTGCCAGCAGCGTAGTCCCATCTCCTAGGGGCAATACGCAGTATTTT	CASSVVPSPRGNTQYF
TRBJ2-3	.	TRBV28	.	TGTGCCAGCTCTTCTAGCTACACAGATACGCAGTATTTT	CASSSSYTDTQYF
TRBJ2-7	many	TRBV5-1	.	TGCGCCAGCAGCTTGGATACAGGGACCTACGAGCAGTACTTC	CASSLDTGTYEQYF
TRBJ2-1	.	TRBV13	.	TGTGCCAGCAGCTCCCCTTTGTCCCGGGACGGGCCATACAATGAGCAGTTCTTC	CASSSPLSRDGPYNEQFF
TRBJ2-3	few	TRBV12-3/TRBV12-4	.	TGTGCCAGCAATGGACTACCGTCAGATACGCAGTATTTT	CASNGLPSDTQYF
TRBJ2-3	.	TRBV5-1	.	TGCGCCAGCAGCTTGGGACTTGAAGCTCCAGATACGCAGTATTTT	CASSLGLEAPDTQYF
TRBJ2-4	.	TRBV6-1	TRBD2	TGTGCCAGCAGGACTAGCGGGGCCAAAAACATTCAGTACTTC	CASRTSGAKNIQYF
TRBJ2-1	.	TRBV28	TRBD2	TGTGCCAGCAGTTCCCCTAGGGGAGGGAGCTCCTACAATGAGCAGTTCTTC	CASSSPRGGSSYNEQFF
TRBJ1-6	few	TRBV20-1	.	TGCAGTGCTAGACGACTCAGGGATTCACCCCTCCACTTT	CSARRLRDSPLHF
TRBJ1-5	.	TRBV2	.	TGTGCCAGCAGTGCTCGGCAGGGGCCTAGCAATCAGCCCCAGCATTTT	CASSARQGPSNQPQHF
TRBJ1-2	.	TRBV12-3/TRBV12-4	.	TGTGCCAGCAGTTTATCCGGGTGGGACTATGGCTACACCTTC	CASSLSGWDYGYTF
TRBJ1-2	.	TRBV20-1	TRBD1	TGCAGTGCTAGCGACGGACAGGGGCAAGGGTATGGCTACACCTTC	CSASDGQGQGYGYTF
TRBJ2-1	once	TRBV15	.	TGTGCCACCAGCAGAGTGCGGTTGGGCGCCAATGAGCAGTTCTTC	CATSRVRLGANEQFF
TRBJ2-1	few	TRBV4-1	TRBD2	TGCGCCAGCAGCCAACTAGCGGGAGCGGGGGGCTACAATGAGCAGTTCTTC	CASSQLAGAGGYNEQFF
TRBJ1-1	.	TRBV5-1	.	TGCGCCAGCAGACTGATAGGAAGGTCCGACACTGAAGCTTTCTTT	CASRLIGRSDTEAFF
TRBJ1-1	few	TRBV5-1	.	TGCGCCAGCAGCCTATTTCTTTCGGCCGAAGCTTTCTTT	CASSLFLSAEAFF
TRBJ2-3	few	TRBV20-1	.	TGCAGTGCTACGGTGGTAGCGGCAGATACGCAGTATTTT	CSATVVAADTQYF
TRBJ2-3	few	TRBV15	.	TGTGCCACCAGCGGAACAGGATCGCCAACAAGGGCAGATACGCAGTATTTT	CATSGTGSPTRADTQYF
TRBJ2-5	few	TRBV29-1	.	TGCAGCGTTGTGAGGCAGAGCCCGCAAGAGACCCAGTACTTC	CSVVRQSPQETQYF
TRBJ2-7	.	TRBV28	.	TGTGCCAGCAGTTTTTTCCCCAGGGGTAGGCCCAGCTCCTACGAGCAGTACTTC	CASSFFPRGRPSSYEQYF
TRBJ1-6	.	TRBV28	.	TGTGCCAGCCTCGACGGGAGCTCCTATAATTCACCCCTCCACTTT	CASLDGSSYNSPLHF
TRBJ2-3	few	TRBV7-2	.	TGTGCCAGCAGCTTAGTGGGGACTGCTTGGGGCACAGATACGCAGTATTTT	CASSLVGTAWGTDTQYF
TRBJ1-3	.	TRBV11-2	.	TGTGCCAGCAGCTTAGGGTCTGGGGGAGGAGGAAACACCATATATTTT	CASSLGSGGGGNTIYF
TRBJ2-3	.	TRBV11-1	TRBD2	TGTGCCAGCAGCTTCGGACTAGCGGGAGGGGATATCGACCCCACGGGCACAGATACGCAGTATTTT	CASSFGLAGGDIDPTGTDTQYF
TRBJ2-2	.	TRBV4-1	.	TGCGCCAGCAGCCAACCCTTCCGGGGGCCGAACACCGGGGAGCTGTTTTTT	CASSQPFRGPNTGELFF
TRBJ1-5	.	TRBV20-1	TRBD1	TGCAGTGCTGAACTCGGGACAGGCTACAATGAGCCCCAGCATTTT	CSAELGTGYNEPQHF
TRBJ1-1	.	TRBV2	.	TGTGCCAGCAGTGAAAACACACCGAACACTGAAGCTTTCTTT	CASSENTPNTEAFF
TRBJ1-1	few	TRBV30	TRBD1	TGTGCCTGGAGTGTCCTGACAGGGTGGACTGAAGCTTTCTTT	CAWSVLTGWTEAFF
TRBJ1-2	many	TRBV20-1	.	TGCAGTGCTAGATCGCGGTTTGGCTACACCTTC	CSARSRFGYTF
TRBJ2-1	.	TRBV20-1	TRBD2	TGCAGCGTTCTAGCGGGAGGGCGTGAGCAGTTCTTC	CSVLAGGREQFF
TRBJ2-1	.	TRBV20-1	TRBD2	TGCAGTGCTAGAGATCCCAGGGTAGCGGGAAGTAACAATGAGCAGTTCTTC	CSARDPRVAGSNNEQFF
TRBJ2-1	.	TRBV4-2	.	TGTGCCAGCAGACAGACTATCTTGGGCGAGCAGTTCTTC	CASRQTILGEQFF
TRBJ2-7	.	TRBV5-6	.	TGTGCCAGCAGCCCAATTGGGGGAGAGGGCGAGCAGTACTTC	CASSPIGGEGEQYF
TRBJ2-1	.	TRBV3-1	TRBD2	TGTGCCAGCAGCCAGTTAATAAGCGGGGCCAATGAGCAGTTCTTC	CASSQLISGANEQFF
TRBJ2-6	few	TRBV11-2	TRBD2	TGTGCCAGCAGCTTAGATCGTATAGCGGGGGGCTCTGGGGCCAACGTCCTGACTTTC	CASSLDRIAGGSGANVLTF
TRBJ2-1	few	TRBV20-1	TRBD2	TGCAGTGCTAGAGGCGAAACTAGCGGTACCTACAATGAGCAGTTCTTC	CSARGETSGTYNEQFF
TRBJ2-1	.	TRBV11-2	.	TGTGCCAGCAGCTTAGGCAGGTCGGCTAGTGGCTATGAGCAGTTCTTC	CASSLGRSASGYEQFF
TRBJ2-1	many	TRBV4-1	TRBD2	TGCGCCAGCAGCCAAGCCCGACTAGCGGACAGATACAATGAGCAGTTCTTC	CASSQARLADRYNEQFF